What follows are 27 T cell receptor beta chains derived from one specimen sequenced in a study of CD8 T cells in Susac syndrome (dated by TCRdb to about 2019). The library was prepared using the immunoSEQ multiplex PCR assay. RNA was extracted with the RNeasy kit and about 0.5 to 1 ug was reverse transcribed using random hexamers. Using fastp trimming at Q25 and MiXCR clonotype assembly, TCRdb reanalyzed the public sequencing data and kept in-frame beta chains. Rows with a matching CDR3 protein are joined into one entry that keeps the most common DNA and genes. This sample gives under 90,000 distinct CDR3 sequences in total; about 92% of them show up just once. The ten largest clones represent 0.4% to 0.55% of the sample. Input material: CD4+ T cells from PBMCs. The receptors here all came from a human donor with Susac syndrome.

This chain links TRBV5-1 with TRBJ2-3, with 10 bases identical to TRBD2. Germline CDR1 is SGHRS and CDR2 is YFSETQ. J gave up 0 bases and V 3 bases, and 4 bases lay outside the gene matches. The CDR3 has 16 amino acids. The CDR3 is CASSSNSGGSTDTQYF. The CDR3 nucleotides read TGCGCCAGCAGCTCCAATAGCGGGGGGAGCACAGATACGCAGTATTTT.

This chain connects TRBV7-3 to TRBJ2-1; 7 bases agree with TRBD2. Germline assignment: CDR1 SGHTA and CDR2 FQGTGA. The CDR3 length is 15 residues. Trimming cost V 2 bases and J 3 bases; bases outside gene matches: 4. In nucleotides, the CDR3 is TGTGCCAGCAGCTTAGGCGGGAGAGACTACAATGAGCAGTTCTTC. As protein: CASSLGGRDYNEQFF.

The chain has TRBV18 and TRBJ2-5; D is perhaps TRBD2 (5 bases). Trimming left V 0 bases short and J 4 bases short, with 6 bases between. The germline V gene has CDR1 KGHSH and CDR2 LQKENI. The CDR3 sequence is 13 residues long. The CDR3 sequence: CASSPPGGETQYF. DNA of the CDR3: TGTGCCAGCTCACCACCCGGAGGAGAGACCCAGTACTTC. Full variable domain (rest looked up from reference TRBV18 and TRBJ2-5): NAGVMQNPRHLVRRRGQEARLRCSPMKGHSHVYWYRQLPEEGLKFMVYLQKENIIDESGMPKERFSAEFPKEGPSILRIQQVVRGDSAAYFCASSPPGGETQYFGPGTRLLVL.

This chain links TRBV9 with TRBJ1-2; D not certain. The CDR3 contains 13 residues. Germline V lookup: CDR1 SGDLS, CDR2 YYNGEE. Trimming removed 0 bases from V and 4 bases from J, with 7 bases in between. This CDR3 reads CASSVDRSYGYTF. The DNA for the CDR3 is TGTGCCAGCAGCGTAGACCGAAGCTATGGCTACACCTTC.

The genes are TRBV12-3 or TRBV12-4 and TRBJ2-7; D might be TRBD1 (5 bases). This CDR3 comprises 13 residues. Trimming left V 6 bases short and J 5 bases short, with 14 bases between. This CDR3 reads CASRSTDKDEQYF. The CDR3 region has the DNA TGTGCCAGCAGATCGACAGACAAGGACGAGCAGTACTTC.

The chain combines TRBV7-2 with TRBJ2-3; TRBD2 aligns across 13 bases. Germline CDR1 SGHTA, CDR2 FQGNSA. V trimming: 2 bases; J trimming: 4 bases; junction bases outside the gene matches: 9. CDR3 length: 18 amino acids. The CDR3: CASSLQFTGLAGPDTQYF. As DNA, the CDR3 is TGTGCCAGCAGCTTACAATTCACGGGACTAGCGGGACCAGATACGCAGTATTTT.

The chain is built from TRBV7-2 and TRBJ1-1; no firm D call. CDR1 and CDR2 (germline): SGHTA, FQGNSA. The V end lost 3 bases, the J end lost 5 bases, and 10 bases lay between the germline ends. The CDR3 is 13 residues long. The CDR3 loop reads CASSLMRETEAFF. CDR3 coding DNA: TGTGCCAGCAGCTTGATGAGGGAGACTGAAGCTTTCTTT.

This clonotype was counted once. This chain connects TRBV7-2 to TRBJ2-5, with D possibly TRBD1 on 6 matching bases. This CDR3 is 14 amino acids long. Germline-derived CDR1 and CDR2 are SGHTA and FQGNSA. The V and J ends lost 1 base and 5 bases respectively, with 11 bases between them. CDR3 bases: TGTGCCAGCAGCTTAGGGACAGTTCGGGAGACCCAGTACTTC. Its translation: CASSLGTVRETQYF.

V is TRBV5-5 and J is TRBJ2-5; the D gene could be TRBD1 or TRBD2 (5 bases each). V lost 4 bases and J 3 bases, leaving 19 bases between the germline ends. There are 16 residues in the CDR3. Germline V gene lookup returns CDR1 SGHKS and CDR2 YYEKEE (reference sequence). The CDR3 nucleotides read TGTGCCAGCAGCACCCTCGGGACGCCCGTCAAAGAGACCCAGTACTTC. It encodes CASSTLGTPVKETQYF.

The chain employs TRBV29-1 and TRBJ2-5, with D perhaps being TRBD1 or TRBD2 (6 bases each). The CDR3 loop spans 12 amino acids. Between the trimmed V and J ends, which lost 3 bases and 4 bases, there was a span of 9 bases. The germline V gene has CDR1 SQVTM and CDR2 ANQGSEA. The CDR3 loop reads CSVDGGRETQYF. For the CDR3, the DNA is TGCAGCGTTGACGGGGGCCGAGAGACCCAGTACTTC.

This chain uses TRBV20-1 with TRBJ2-7; 12 nucleotides line up with TRBD1. Trimming at V came to 6 bases and at J to 0 bases, leaving 15 bases not matched to a gene. The CDR3 length is 18 residues. Germline CDR1 and CDR2: DFQATT and SNEGSKA (reference sequence). CDR3 protein: CSAPQRGQGASRSYEQYF. The CDR3 nucleotides are TGCAGTGCCCCCCAGAGGGGACAGGGGGCCTCCCGCTCCTACGAGCAGTACTTC.

This sequence joins TRBV15 and TRBJ1-2, with 7 bases that match TRBD1. There are 14 residues in the CDR3. J lost 6 bases, V lost 4 bases, and 8 bases had no gene match. CDR1 is LNHNV, CDR2 YYDKDF, per germline (reference sequence). In DNA form, the CDR3 reads TGTGCCACCAGCACAAGACAGGGTCGGAATGGCTACACCTTC. It is translated as CATSTRQGRNGYTF.

The genes are TRBV23-1 and TRBJ2-7; D call uncertain. TRBV23-1 is classed as an ORF, of uncertain function. V was clipped by 4 bases and J by 0 bases, with 10 bases between them. The CDR3 is 14 amino acids. CDR3 loop: CASSRSPRSYEQYF. The CDR3 region has the DNA TGCGCCAGCAGTCGATCCCCCCGCTCCTACGAGCAGTACTTC.

This rearrangement joins TRBV6-5 to TRBJ2-1; 10 positions agree with TRBD1. Per germline, CDR1 MNHEY and CDR2 SVGAGI. CDR3 length equals 14 residues. Trimming at V came to 6 bases and at J to 6 bases, leaving 5 bases not matched to a gene. CDR3 DNA sequence: TGTGCCAGCAGGCGGACAGGGGGACGCAATGAGCAGTTCTTC. It specifies CASRRTGGRNEQFF.

The genes are TRBV28 and TRBJ2-7; D is perhaps TRBD2 (6 bases). CDR1 is MDHEN, CDR2 SYDVKM, per germline. Trimming cost V 5 bases and J 5 bases, with 19 bases left between them. The length of the CDR3 is 15 residues. The DNA of the CDR3 is TGTGCCAGCAGTCTCGACTCACGAACTAGCAACGAGCAGTACTTC. It is translated as CASSLDSRTSNEQYF. Together with reference TRBV28 and TRBJ2-7, the CDR3 gives the full variable domain: DVKVTQSSRYLVKRTGEKVFLECVQDMDHENMFWYRQDPGLGLRLIYFSYDVKMKEKGDIPEGYSVSREKKERFSLILESASTNQTSMYLCASSLDSRTSNEQYFGPGTRLTVT.

The chain employs TRBV7-2 and TRBJ2-1, with 7 positions matching TRBD2. Trimming removed 1 base from V and 2 bases from J; junction bases left unmatched: 5. Germline V gene data show CDR1 as SGHTA and CDR2 as FQGNSA. The CDR3 extends over 16 amino acids. CDR3 nucleotides: TGTGCCAGCAGCTTAGGTCCTAGCGGTACCTACAATGAGCAGTTCTTC. It is translated as CASSLGPSGTYNEQFF.

The chain is built from TRBV4-1 and TRBJ2-5; maybe TRBD1 (5 bases). Germline CDR1 and CDR2: MGHRA and YSYEKL. CDR3 length equals 16 residues. The V and J ends lost 3 bases and 10 bases respectively, with 24 bases between them. The CDR3 here is CASSHLPLSTVRLQYF. The CDR3 region has the DNA TGCGCCAGCAGCCACCTTCCCCTTTCGACAGTCCGGCTCCAGTACTTC.

CDR3 amino acids: CASSETDRAWNEQFF. CDR3 DNA sequence: TGTGCCAGCAGTGAAACGGACAGGGCTTGGAATGAGCAGTTCTTC. The chain links TRBV2 to TRBJ2-1, with TRBD1 matching 8 bases. In germline, CDR1 is SNHLY, CDR2 FYNNEI. The V gene end was trimmed by 2 bases and the J gene end by 7 bases; junction bases not matched to a gene: 7. This CDR3 has 15 amino acids.

The CDR3 loop is CSVEKGRLADTQYF. The CDR3 DNA follows: TGCAGCGTTGAAAAAGGGAGACTAGCAGATACGCAGTATTTT. V gene TRBV29-1 combines with J gene TRBJ2-3; a weak D match, TRBD2 (6 bases). The CDR3 consists of 14 residues. V lost 2 bases and J lost 4, with 13 bases in between. CDR1 and CDR2 from the germline V gene are SQVTM and ANQGSEA.

The chain employs TRBV5-6 and TRBJ1-2; 10 bases agree with TRBD1. The CDR3 spans 15 residues. The ends lost 4 bases at V and 8 bases at J; junction bases unmatched: 11. Germline V gene lookup returns CDR1 SGHDT and CDR2 YYEEEE. CDR3 in DNA: TGTGCCAGCAGCGCCGGGACAGGGGCTTCAGAAGGCTACACCTTC. Protein product: CASSAGTGASEGYTF.

The count of this clonotype is one. Relative to the germline gene, one junction end is altered; a read error may explain this. The DNA for the CDR3 is TGTGCCAGCAGTCTAGCGGGAGACCCGTACGAGCAGTACTTC. This translates into CASSLAGDPYEQYF. The chain combines TRBV12-3 or TRBV12-4 with TRBJ2-7; 10 nucleotides line up with TRBD2. The CDR3 runs to 14 residues.

The rearrangement links TRBV25-1 to TRBJ1-5; D gene uncertain. This CDR3 has 14 amino acids. Germline V gene sequence: CDR1 MGHDK, CDR2 SYGVNS. The ends were cut back, 7 bases at V and 5 bases at J, with 15 bases in the middle. This CDR3 reads CASTEELLDQPQHF. The CDR3, as DNA: TGTGCCAGCACCGAAGAGCTACTGGATCAGCCCCAGCATTTT.

The rearrangement uses TRBV20-1 and TRBJ2-7; D is unclear. Germline V lookup: CDR1 DFQATT, CDR2 SNEGSKA (reference sequence). CDR3 size: 14 residues. Deletions cut 2 bases from V and 0 bases from J, with 11 bases between. The CDR3 sequence: CSARSLKSSYEQYF. The CDR3 bases are TGCAGTGCTAGATCCTTAAAGAGCTCCTACGAGCAGTACTTC.

The chain uses TRBV5-1 and TRBJ2-1, with a tentative D call TRBD1 (6 bases). Trimming removed 4 bases at V and 0 bases at J, with 8 bases between. CDR1 is SGHRS, CDR2 YFSETQ, per germline. The CDR3 is 14 amino acids. The CDR3 nucleotides are TGCGCCAGCAGCGGGGGCGTCTCCTACAATGAGCAGTTCTTC. Amino acid sequence: CASSGGVSYNEQFF.

The chain carries TRBV12-2 and TRBJ1-1; the table's D call TRBD1 went unverified against the DNA. TRBV12-2 is deemed a pseudogene. CDR3 length equals 14 residues. CDR3 sequence (DNA): TGTGCAAGTCGCCCGGGCGGGGTGCACACTGAAGCTTTCTTT. Translating gives CASRPGGVHTEAFF.

This clonotype was recorded only once. V usage is TRBV5-1 and J usage is TRBJ2-6, with 8 nucleotides matching TRBD1. Per the germline V gene, CDR1 is SGHRS and CDR2 is YFSETQ. Unmatched junction bases numbered 1, after V lost 1 base and J lost 1 base. This CDR3 has 16 amino acids. The CDR3 bases are TGCGCCAGCAGCTTGCAGGGGGCGTCTGGGGCCAACGTCCTGACTTTC. This encodes CASSLQGASGANVLTF.

V usage is TRBV19 and J usage is TRBJ1-5; the match to TRBD1 covers 10 bases. Germline loops: CDR1 LNHDA, CDR2 SQIVND (reference sequence). Trimming took 4 bases from V and 4 from J; bases not matched to a gene: 7. This CDR3 has 16 residues. CDR3 nucleotides: TGTGCCAGTAGTACTCCGGGACAGGGGTGGAATCAGCCCCAGCATTTT. Translated, it gives CASSTPGQGWNQPQHF.